The clone carrying this TCR beta chain came up once. What it binds is not known. 13 Jbeta primers and 60 Vbeta primers were used for the PCR. Repertoires were generated with immunoSEQ multiplex PCR, while TCRdb's copy carries only in-frame clones and drops some. The table includes tens of thousands of clones, roughly 80% detected once. This sample is drawn from a study of cytomegalovirus exposure and HLA in healthy donors. This CDR3 region has 17 residues. General study results and limits: The likely origin of a cluster of highly shared sequence variants was a sequencing artifact.

The sample was PBMCs. The clonotype was recovered from a girl aged 2 to 9 in good health and CMV-seropositive. This chain uses TRBV12-1 with TRBJ2-7; the table's D call TRBD2 went unverified against the DNA. TRBV12-1 is described as a pseudogene. CDR3 DNA: TGTGCCAGCAGCTCCCGGACAATAGCGGGAGTTTACTGCGAGCAGTACTTC. It encodes CASSSRTIAGVYCEQYF.